The text below deals with one T cell receptor (beta chain). Its antigen is still unknown. Sequencing of TCR beta, carried out with a high-throughput approach, was applied to CD8+ and CD4+ T cells from the blood. The authors negatively isolated CD8+ and CD4+ T cells and FACS-enriched TEMRA cells. An amount of RNA that ranged from roughly 0.45 to 1 ug was reverse transcribed with random hexamers. immunoSEQ multiplex PCR amplified TCR beta CDR3 across 54 Vbeta, 13 Jbeta. MiXCR, applied by TCRdb to the immunoSEQ multiplex PCR reads, yields one record per CDR3 protein. The sample lists 110,000 or so distinct CDR3 sequences, 93% occurring once. The data were obtained in a study of CD8 T cells in Susac syndrome. Overall study findings and caveats: The study admitted that it had a relatively small number of individuals in its TCR sequencing and HLA analysis.

The CDR3 covers 13 residues. The germline CDR1 and CDR2 sequences are DFQATT and SNEGSKA (reference sequence). The V and J ends lost 3 bases and 3 bases respectively, with 9 bases between them. The rearrangement uses TRBV20-1 and TRBJ1-5, with a tentative D call TRBD1 (5 bases). The sample was CD4+ T cells from PBMCs. This clonotype was obtained from a human donor with multiple sclerosis. The CDR3 loop reads CSASYRINQPQHF. The CDR3 coding sequence is TGCAGTGCTAGTTACAGGATCAATCAGCCCCAGCATTTT.